This TCR beta chain was documented in a study of blood T cell repertoires in COVID-19. Recruitment covered over 20 US areas and drew participants whose ages spanned about 18 to 90 years. This table comes from immunoSEQ multiplex PCR, and its TCRdb copy is limited to in-frame clones, with some not included. The sample yields fewer than 400,000 clones, 65% to 90% seen once. J gave up 6 bases and V 6 bases, and 9 bases lay outside the gene matches. The germline CDR1 and CDR2 sequences are MGHDK and SYGVNS. The CDR3 runs to 16 residues. The material sequenced was PBMCs or T cells enriched from blood (not recorded which). This chain joins TRBV25-1 and TRBJ1-6; 9 bases fit TRBD1. The sequence derives from a man aged 30 to 45 who had recovered from COVID-19. The CDR3 nucleotides read TGTGCCAGCAGCTTGGGACAGGGAGGGCGTAATTCACCCCTCCACTTT. Translation: CASSLGQGGRNSPLHF.